Listed below are T cell receptor beta chains from one sample, sequenced in a study of shared clonotypes between healthy human individuals. The table came from immunoSEQ multiplex PCR; TCRdb's copy has only in-frame clones and leaves some out. The data show a few hundred thousand clones, around 97% seen once. Sequenced: naive CD4+ T cells sorted from blood. The receptors derive from a woman in her 30s in good health. Each CDR3 is given with its conserved first and last residue. The order of the fields is clone size, V gene, CDR3 length, J gene, D gene, CDR3 DNA, CDR3 protein. The D gene is left open where the match is weak. Only part of the rows carry a size: once, few, many, or a class if the clone is expanded.

abundance: -; v_gene: TRBV5-4; len: 14; j_gene: TRBJ1-4; d_gene: TRBD1; CDR3nt: TGTGCCAGCAGTCCCGGGACAGACAATGAAAAACTGTTTTTT; CDR3aa: CASSPGTDNEKLFF
abundance: -; v_gene: TRBV7-8; len: 16; j_gene: TRBJ1-5; d_gene: -; CDR3nt: TGTGCCAGCAGCTTAACTTATGGCCCCCAGCCTGGGCCCCAGCATTTT; CDR3aa: CASSLTYGPQPGPQHF
abundance: -; v_gene: TRBV28; len: 14; j_gene: TRBJ2-7; d_gene: -; CDR3nt: TGTGCCAGCTCGAGCCGACAGGGAGGAAGAGAGCAGTACTTC; CDR3aa: CASSSRQGGREQYF
abundance: -; v_gene: TRBV4-1; len: 16; j_gene: TRBJ2-1; d_gene: TRBD1; CDR3nt: TGCGCCAGCAGCCAACCCCCGGGACAGGGTTACAATGAGCAGTTCTTC; CDR3aa: CASSQPPGQGYNEQFF
abundance: few; v_gene: TRBV10-3; len: 12; j_gene: TRBJ2-5; d_gene: -; CDR3nt: TGTGCCGCACGGGGGAACCAAGAGACCCAGTACTTC; CDR3aa: CAARGNQETQYF
abundance: once; v_gene: TRBV5-1; len: 13; j_gene: TRBJ2-1; d_gene: -; CDR3nt: TGCGCCAGCAAGCAAGCGGTCGGTGATGAGCAGTTCTTC; CDR3aa: CASKQAVGDEQFF
abundance: -; v_gene: TRBV5-1; len: 17; j_gene: TRBJ2-7; d_gene: -; CDR3nt: TGCGCCAGCAGCTTGGCGGGGGACTCGGCGAGCTCCTACGAGCAGTACTTC; CDR3aa: CASSLAGDSASSYEQYF
abundance: -; v_gene: TRBV19; len: 15; j_gene: TRBJ2-7; d_gene: -; CDR3nt: TGTGCCAGTAGTATTTACAGGGAGGAAAGCTACGAGCAGTACTTC; CDR3aa: CASSIYREESYEQYF
abundance: -; v_gene: TRBV28; len: 14; j_gene: TRBJ2-3; d_gene: TRBD2; CDR3nt: TGTGCCAGCAGTCCGCGGGGGGCCATGGATACGCAGTATTTT; CDR3aa: CASSPRGAMDTQYF
abundance: -; v_gene: TRBV28; len: 11; j_gene: TRBJ1-2; d_gene: -; CDR3nt: TGTGCCAGCGGACAAACGCGAGGCTACACCTTC; CDR3aa: CASGQTRGYTF
abundance: once; v_gene: TRBV9; len: 16; j_gene: TRBJ1-1; d_gene: -; CDR3nt: TGTGCCAGCAGCTCGAGAGGGGCAGCGGAGGTTGTAGGAGCTTTCTTT; CDR3aa: CASSSRGAAEVVGAFF
abundance: -; v_gene: TRBV5-1; len: 17; j_gene: TRBJ1-2; d_gene: -; CDR3nt: TGCGCCAGCAGCTTGGCCGTCGGCATTACATCGGACTATGGCTACACCTTC; CDR3aa: CASSLAVGITSDYGYTF
abundance: -; v_gene: TRBV28; len: 14; j_gene: TRBJ2-7; d_gene: -; CDR3nt: TGTGCCAGCAGCTTTCGGGGCCACTCGGGGAAGCAGTACTTC; CDR3aa: CASSFRGHSGKQYF
abundance: -; v_gene: TRBV25-1; len: 16; j_gene: TRBJ2-3; d_gene: -; CDR3nt: TGTGCCAGCAGTGAACCGGTCCGGGAATACACAGATACGCAGTATTTT; CDR3aa: CASSEPVREYTDTQYF
abundance: -; v_gene: TRBV30; len: 15; j_gene: TRBJ1-4; d_gene: -; CDR3nt: TGTGCCTGGAGTGTAAGCGGGGGGCTGGGAGAAAAACTGTTTTTT; CDR3aa: CAWSVSGGLGEKLFF
abundance: -; v_gene: TRBV2; len: 14; j_gene: TRBJ2-3; d_gene: -; CDR3nt: TGTGCCAGCAGTAACTACCGGGGTCCGGATACGCAGTATTTT; CDR3aa: CASSNYRGPDTQYF
abundance: -; v_gene: TRBV19; len: 15; j_gene: TRBJ2-2; d_gene: -; CDR3nt: TGTGCCAGTATCCGGGGTGAAGGGGGAGCCGGGGAGCTGTTTTTT; CDR3aa: CASIRGEGGAGELFF
abundance: -; v_gene: TRBV7-2; len: 17; j_gene: TRBJ2-5; d_gene: TRBD2; CDR3nt: TGTGCCAGCAGCTTAGCTGTCCGGACTAGCGGCCAAGAGACCCAGTACTTC; CDR3aa: CASSLAVRTSGQETQYF
abundance: -; v_gene: TRBV18; len: 16; j_gene: TRBJ1-3; d_gene: -; CDR3nt: TGTGCCAGCTCACCAGCAGGGTCCTCCTCTGGAAACACCATATATTTT; CDR3aa: CASSPAGSSSGNTIYF
abundance: -; v_gene: TRBV7-9; len: 15; j_gene: TRBJ2-4; d_gene: -; CDR3nt: TGTGCCAGCAGCCAGACAGAGTGGGCCAAAAACATTCAGTACTTC; CDR3aa: CASSQTEWAKNIQYF
abundance: once; v_gene: TRBV7-2; len: 15; j_gene: TRBJ2-2; d_gene: -; CDR3nt: TGTGCCAGCCGTGGAGGGCAATTAGACACCGGGGAGCTGTTTTTT; CDR3aa: CASRGGQLDTGELFF
abundance: -; v_gene: TRBV5-4; len: 15; j_gene: TRBJ2-1; d_gene: TRBD2; CDR3nt: TGTGCCAGCAGCACCCAACTAGCGGGTGGTAATGAGCAGTTCTTC; CDR3aa: CASSTQLAGGNEQFF